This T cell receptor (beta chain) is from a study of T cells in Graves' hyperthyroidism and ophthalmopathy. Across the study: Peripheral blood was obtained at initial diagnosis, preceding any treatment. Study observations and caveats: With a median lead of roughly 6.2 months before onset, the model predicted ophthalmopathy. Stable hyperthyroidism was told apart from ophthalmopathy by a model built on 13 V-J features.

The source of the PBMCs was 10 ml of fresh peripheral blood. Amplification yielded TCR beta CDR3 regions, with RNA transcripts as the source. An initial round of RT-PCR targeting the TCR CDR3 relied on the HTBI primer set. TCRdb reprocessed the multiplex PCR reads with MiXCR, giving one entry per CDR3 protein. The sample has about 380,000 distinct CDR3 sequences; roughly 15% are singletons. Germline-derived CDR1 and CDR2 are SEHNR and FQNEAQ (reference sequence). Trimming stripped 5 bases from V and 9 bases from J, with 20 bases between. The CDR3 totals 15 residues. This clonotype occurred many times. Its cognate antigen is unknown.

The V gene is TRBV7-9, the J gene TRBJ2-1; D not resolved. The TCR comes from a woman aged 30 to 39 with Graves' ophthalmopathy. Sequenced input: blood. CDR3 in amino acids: CASSSTPGLQPEQFF. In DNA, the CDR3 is TGTGCCAGCAGCAGTACCCCGGGCCTCCAGCCTGAGCAGTTCTTC.